This T cell receptor (beta chain) was recorded in a study of identical twins. This clonotype was detected ten times or more. Its antigen is undetermined. The CDR3 covers 15 residues. The V and J ends lost 1 base and 11 bases, in that order; junction bases with no gene match: 12. The germline V gene encodes CDR1 SGHTS and CDR2 YDEGEE. Study results and caveats: Within twin pairs, the out-of-frame alpha sequences they shared showed excess low generation probability.

Unique molecular identifiers were present on cDNA, and template switching added a universal primer site. TCRdb called the 5' RACE reads again in MiXCR, with one record for every CDR3 protein. Of approximately 230,000 distinct CDR3 sequences in the sample, over 13% were seen once. The specimen sequenced was memory (CD45RO+) T cells sorted from blood. The origin of this receptor is a woman younger than 35 in good health. The V and J genes are TRBV5-8 and TRBJ1-1; 9 positions match TRBD1. The CDR3 DNA is TGTGCCAGCAGCTTGTCAAGGGACAGGGAGACAGGGGCTTTCTTT. Translation: CASSLSRDRETGAFF.